The 5 T cell receptor beta chains below were found in one sample sequenced in a study of blood T cell repertoires in COVID-19. Sequencing used immunoSEQ multiplex PCR; TCRdb keeps in-frame clones, though not all of them. The data contain about 370,000 clones, 85% to 90% of them singletons. What was sequenced was PBMCs or T cells enriched from blood (not recorded which). These receptor sequences come from a woman in her 30s who had recovered from COVID-19.

V gene TRBV6-1 combines with J gene TRBJ1-6, with D possibly being TRBD1 (5 bases). This CDR3 comprises 17 residues. The germline gives CDR1 MNHNS, CDR2 SASEGT. The V gene lost 3 bases and the J gene lost 7 bases, with 19 bases spanning the gap. CDR3 residues: CASSDPTRSPGNSPLHF. Here the CDR3 DNA reads TGTGCCAGCAGTGACCCCACCAGGTCCCCAGGGAATTCACCCCTCCACTTT.

The J gene is TRBJ2-7, the V gene TRBV5-1; 7 bases fit TRBD2. Germline V gene data show CDR1 as SGHRS and CDR2 as YFSETQ. V shed 4 bases and J 3 bases; nucleotides not matched to a gene: 4. CDR3 length: 13 amino acids. The CDR3 is CASSGGVGYEQYF. The CDR3, as DNA: TGCGCCAGCAGCGGGGGGGTCGGCTACGAGCAGTACTTC.

V usage is TRBV9 and J usage is TRBJ2-7; D is possibly TRBD2 (5 bases). Germline CDR1 is SGDLS and CDR2 is YYNGEE. The CDR3 sequence is 15 residues long. V was trimmed by 4 bases and J by 1 base, leaving 15 bases between them. CDR3 region: CASSPAVSGSYEQYF. CDR3 in DNA: TGTGCCAGCAGCCCCGCCGTGAGCGGATCCTACGAGCAGTACTTC.

V gene TRBV7-7 combines with J gene TRBJ2-1, with 12 bases matching TRBD2. V lost 2 bases, J lost 7 bases, and 9 bases stayed unmatched. Germline V gene data show CDR1 as SSHAT and CDR2 as FNYEAQ (reference sequence). The CDR3 sequence is 17 residues long. The CDR3 reads CASSLNSLAGGFNEQFF. For the CDR3, the DNA is TGTGCCAGCAGCTTAAATTCACTAGCGGGAGGTTTTAATGAGCAGTTCTTC.

CDR3 DNA sequence: TGTGCCAGCAGCTTTGGGACAGGGAGAGAGACCCAGTACTTC. This encodes CASSFGTGRETQYF. This chain uses TRBV5-6 with TRBJ2-5, with 9 bases lining up with TRBD1. The CDR3 totals 14 residues. The V and J ends lost 2 bases and 4 bases, in that order; junction bases with no gene match: 3. Germline CDR1 and CDR2: SGHDT and YYEEEE. Using reference TRBV5-6 and TRBJ2-5 for the parts outside the CDR3, the full variable domain is DAGVTQSPTHLIKTRGQQVTLRCSPKSGHDTVSWYQQALGQGPQFIFQYYEEEERQRGNFPDRFSGHQFPNYSSELNVNALLLGDSALYLCASSFGTGRETQYFGPGTRLLVL.